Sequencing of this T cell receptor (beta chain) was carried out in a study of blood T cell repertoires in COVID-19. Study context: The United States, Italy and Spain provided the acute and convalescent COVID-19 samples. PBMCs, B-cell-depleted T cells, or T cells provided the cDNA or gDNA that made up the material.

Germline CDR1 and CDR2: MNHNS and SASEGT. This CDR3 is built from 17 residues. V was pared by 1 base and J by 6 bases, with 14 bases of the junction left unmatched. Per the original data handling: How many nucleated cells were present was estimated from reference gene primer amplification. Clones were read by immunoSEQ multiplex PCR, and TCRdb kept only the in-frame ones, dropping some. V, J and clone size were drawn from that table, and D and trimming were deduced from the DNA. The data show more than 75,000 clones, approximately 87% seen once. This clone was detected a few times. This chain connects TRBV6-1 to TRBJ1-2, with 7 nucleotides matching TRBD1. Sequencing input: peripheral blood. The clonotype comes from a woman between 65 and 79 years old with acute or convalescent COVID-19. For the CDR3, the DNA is TGTGCCAGCAGTGAAGGCTGGGCGGAAGACAGGGTGGATGGCTACACCTTC. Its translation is CASSEGWAEDRVDGYTF.